This T cell receptor beta chain emerged from a study of T cell repertoires in cytomegalovirus infection. In the study overall: The authors relied on CMV epitopes, both recently identified HLA-C-restricted and well-studied HLA-B-restricted. An indication of both CMV infection and matching HLA type came from public TCR beta signatures.

Trimming at V came to 5 bases and at J to 4 bases, leaving 7 bases not matched to a gene. The CDR3 consists of 15 residues. MiXCR, run by TCRdb on the reads, gives a single entry per CDR3 protein. The top ten clones hold around 80% of a sample with 90,000 to 110,000 distinct CDR3 sequences, around 28% of them seen once. This clonotype came up a few times. Its antigen remains unidentified. The receptor's source is a human donor in good health (CMV status not recorded). Some clones in this sample may be carry-over from other donors' samples. The rearrangement joins TRBV12-3 or TRBV12-4 to TRBJ2-5; 10 nucleotides match TRBD1. The input for sequencing was CD8+ T cells from cultured PBMCs, taken from culture after CMV antigen stimulation. CDR3 region: CASSTGTGVRETQYF. CDR3 nucleotide sequence: TGTGCCAGCAGTACCGGGACAGGGGTTCGAGAGACCCAGTACTTC.